This is a list of T cell receptor beta chains from one sample in a study of CD8 T cells in ankylosing spondylitis. In TCRdb, the 5' RACE reads were re-called with MiXCR into one record per CDR3 protein. The table lists approximately 250,000 distinct CDR3 sequences, roughly 32% of them singletons. Sequencing used blood, either unsorted or a sorted T cell fraction (not recorded which). The receptors derive from a male donor with ankylosing spondylitis or in good health (not recorded which). Both conserved end residues are part of each CDR3. A D gene is named only where the DNA matches it firmly. Not all rows give a size; the values are once, few, many and, for expanded clones, a class.

v_call	d_call	j_call	clone_size	cdr3_nt	cdr3_aa
TRBV10-3	-	TRBJ1-1	-	TGTGCCATCAGCCCCGCAGGGGTTATGAACACTGAAGCTTTCTTT	CAISPAGVMNTEAFF
TRBV12-3/TRBV12-4	TRBD1	TRBJ2-5	few	TGTGCCAGCAGTTTGACGGGACAGGGGAGTGAGACCCAGTACTTC	CASSLTGQGSETQYF
TRBV6-5	-	TRBJ2-1	few	TGTGCCAGCAGTTCCCGCGTAGGGTTTGCCTACAATGAGCAGTTCTTC	CASSSRVGFAYNEQFF
TRBV10-3	-	TRBJ2-5	-	TGTGCCATCAGTCGGGTAGGGTCCCAAGAGACCCAGTACTTC	CAISRVGSQETQYF
TRBV24-1	TRBD2	TRBJ2-1	-	TGTGCCACCAGTAAACGGGAGGCCCTATACAATGAGCAGTTCTTC	CATSKREALYNEQFF
TRBV20-1	-	TRBJ1-2	few	TGCAGCCCAGAAGTCGGGGTTAGTGGCTACACCTTC	CSPEVGVSGYTF
TRBV19	-	TRBJ1-1	-	TGTGCCAGTATTGGGGACCCGGGAACTGAAGCTTTCTTT	CASIGDPGTEAFF
TRBV29-1	-	TRBJ2-2	few	TGCAGCGCCAAGTGGACAGTTCGCACCGGGGAGCTGTTTTTT	CSAKWTVRTGELFF
TRBV12-3/TRBV12-4	-	TRBJ2-5	few	TGTGCCAGCAGCCCCCAGGGCTTAGGAGAGACCCAGTACTTC	CASSPQGLGETQYF
TRBV12-3/TRBV12-4	-	TRBJ2-5	few	TGTGCCAGTTTGGGGACTCAAGAGACCCAGTACTTC	CASLGTQETQYF
TRBV7-9	-	TRBJ2-7	-	TGTGCCAGCAGCATAATGGGTCCGAGGGCCGAGTACTTC	CASSIMGPRAEYF
TRBV29-1	TRBD1	TRBJ2-1	few	TGCAGCGTTGTTAGACAGGGTGCCTACAATGAGCAGTTCTTC	CSVVRQGAYNEQFF
TRBV7-2	-	TRBJ1-3	-	TGTGCCAGCAGCTTACTCGGGGTCGGAAACACCATATATTTT	CASSLLGVGNTIYF
TRBV20-1	-	TRBJ2-5	-	TGCAGTGCCACCTCGGGGCAGGGGCCAGAGACCCAGTACTTC	CSATSGQGPETQYF
TRBV29-1	-	TRBJ2-1	-	TGCAGCATCGAGGGGGGGGGAAAATTTTACAATGAGCAGTTCTTC	CSIEGGGKFYNEQFF
TRBV5-6	TRBD1	TRBJ2-2	-	TGTGCCAGCAGCTTGAAGGGGGCCGGCACCGGGGAGCTGTTTTTT	CASSLKGAGTGELFF
TRBV24-1	TRBD1	TRBJ2-3	-	TGTGCCACCAGTGATCCCGGACAGGGCGCAGATACGCAGTATTTT	CATSDPGQGADTQYF
TRBV5-6	-	TRBJ2-3	-	TGTGCCAGCAGCTTTCTACCAGGGGAGTTTGATACGCAGTATTTT	CASSFLPGEFDTQYF
TRBV7-9	TRBD1	TRBJ2-1	many	TGTGCCAGCAGCCACCGGGACAGTAAGTACAATGAGCAGTTCTTC	CASSHRDSKYNEQFF
TRBV12-3/TRBV12-4	-	TRBJ2-7	few	TGTGCCAGCTCGTGGGCAGCCGACTCCTACGAGCAGTACTTC	CASSWAADSYEQYF
TRBV12-3/TRBV12-4	TRBD1	TRBJ2-1	few	TGTGCCAGCAGCCACGACAGGGATGAGCAGTTCTTC	CASSHDRDEQFF
TRBV10-3	-	TRBJ2-2	-	TGTGCCATCAGTGAGTCGTCAGACCGGGAGCTGTTTTTT	CAISESSDRELFF
TRBV27	-	TRBJ2-7	-	TGTGCCAGCAGGCCCGGACCGGCCTACGAGCAGTACTTC	CASRPGPAYEQYF
TRBV11-2	TRBD1	TRBJ2-3	few	TGTGCCAGCAGCCCGATGCCACAGGGGGCGGGAGATACGCAGTATTTT	CASSPMPQGAGDTQYF
TRBV12-3/TRBV12-4	TRBD1	TRBJ2-1	few	TGTGCCAGCAGGAACCGGGACAGGGTCTACAATGAGCAGTTCTTC	CASRNRDRVYNEQFF
TRBV5-1	-	TRBJ2-1	-	TGCGCCAGCAGCCCAAATACGGGGTCCGGCTACAATGAGCAGTTCTTC	CASSPNTGSGYNEQFF
TRBV20-1	-	TRBJ2-7	-	TGCAGTGCTAGAGATCTGGCAGGGACGGCCTACGAGCAGTACTTC	CSARDLAGTAYEQYF
TRBV27	TRBD1	TRBJ2-1	few	TGTGCCAGCAGTCAGAACTTACTTGGACAGGGGTACAATGAGCAGTTCTTC	CASSQNLLGQGYNEQFF
TRBV7-3	-	TRBJ2-1	-	TGTGCCAGCAGTCCAGAAGCGGCCTACAATGAGCAGTTCTTC	CASSPEAAYNEQFF
TRBV29-1	-	TRBJ1-1	-	TGCAGCGTTGTTCGGGGCAACACTGAAGCTTTCTTT	CSVVRGNTEAFF
TRBV5-1	-	TRBJ1-1	-	TGCGCCAGCAAACACAGGGAGAACACTGAAGCTTTCTTT	CASKHRENTEAFF
TRBV4-1	TRBD2	TRBJ2-3	-	TGCGCCAGCAGCCCTGGACTAGCACTCGAGAATACGCAGTATTTT	CASSPGLALENTQYF
TRBV12-3/TRBV12-4	-	TRBJ2-3	-	TGTGCCAGCACCCCGGGGGCCCTCACAGATACGCAGTATTTT	CASTPGALTDTQYF
TRBV10-3	-	TRBJ2-3	few	TGTGCCATCAGCTCCAGGGTGTCGTCCGCAGATACGCAGTATTTT	CAISSRVSSADTQYF
TRBV29-1	-	TRBJ2-3	-	TGCAGCTTTCCCGACCCGCATACGCAGTATTTT	CSFPDPHTQYF
TRBV7-9	-	TRBJ2-1	few	TGTGCCAGCAGCTTGGACGGAGAGGATGAGCAGTTCTTC	CASSLDGEDEQFF
TRBV5-1	-	TRBJ2-2	-	TGTGCCAGCAGCTTTGGGGGGAACACCGGGGAGCTGTTTTTT	CASSFGGNTGELFF